These T cell receptor beta chains were read from a single sample in a study of cytomegalovirus exposure and HLA in healthy donors. The method was immunoSEQ multiplex PCR; TCRdb's version includes in-frame clones alone and lacks a portion of them. The repertoire has fewer than 120,000 clones, around 87% of them found once; the top ten carry around 2%. Sequenced input: PBMCs. Receptors originate from a middle-aged man in good health and CMV-seronegative. CDR3s leave out the opening cysteine and the closing phenylalanine or tryptophan.

cdr3_aa	j_call	v_call
ASSEPRVFGSLNTEAF	TRBJ1-1	TRBV6-1
ASPSGTTYEQY	TRBJ2-7	TRBV6-4
ASSQVGTGIGYT	TRBJ1-2	TRBV4-3
ASSRGQGGTDTQY	TRBJ2-3	TRBV5-1
ASSPGLAGGQETQY	TRBJ2-5	TRBV5-1
ASSLQGANEAF	TRBJ1-1	TRBV7-8
ASSASPGNYEQY	TRBJ2-7	TRBV2
SVSGQGRNEKLF	TRBJ1-4	TRBV29-1
ASSIGGWQSRAPQH	TRBJ1-5	TRBV19
ASSFYRNTEAF	TRBJ1-1	TRBV6-5
ASSSTPNTEAF	TRBJ1-1	TRBV6-6
ASSLAGATRSGELF	TRBJ2-2	TRBV5-1
ASSLRGGLGYEQY	TRBJ2-7	TRBV28
ASSYRGLWVEWETQY	TRBJ2-5	TRBV6-8
ASRDQGSRDEQY	TRBJ2-7	TRBV7-9
ASSTVPSNQPQH	TRBJ1-5	TRBV28
ANSLASGGAQWTDTQY	TRBJ2-3	TRBV13
ASSVGQSYGYT	TRBJ1-2	TRBV9
ASSGGGLAGPPGGTDTQY	TRBJ2-3	TRBV9
ASHSSSRLSYEQY	TRBJ2-7	TRBV28
ASSWSGGSTDTQY	TRBJ2-3	TRBV5-1
ASSPPGATYEQY	TRBJ2-7	TRBV7-2
ASKDRGVEQNNEQF	TRBJ2-1	TRBV19
ASSPFQGAGEKLF	TRBJ1-4	TRBV9
ATSSRMTGTEAF	TRBJ1-1	TRBV15
SVNGGGGETQY	TRBJ2-5	TRBV29-1
ASSLGDRVTEAF	TRBJ1-1	TRBV5-8
AATGGQSSEQY	TRBJ2-7	TRBV6-5
ASGLSGGTEAF	TRBJ1-1	TRBV12-5